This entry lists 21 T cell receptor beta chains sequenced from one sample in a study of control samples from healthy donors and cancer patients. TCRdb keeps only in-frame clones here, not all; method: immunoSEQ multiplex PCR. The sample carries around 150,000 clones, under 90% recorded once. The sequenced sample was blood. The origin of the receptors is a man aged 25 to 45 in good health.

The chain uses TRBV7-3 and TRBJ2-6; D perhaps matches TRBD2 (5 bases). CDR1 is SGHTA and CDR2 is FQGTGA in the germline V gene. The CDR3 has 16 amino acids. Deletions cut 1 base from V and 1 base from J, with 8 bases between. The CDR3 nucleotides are TGTGCCAGCAGCTTAAATCGGGGATCTGGGGCCAACGTCCTGACTTTC. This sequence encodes CASSLNRGSGANVLTF. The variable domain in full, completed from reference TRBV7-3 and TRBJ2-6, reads GAGVSQTPSNKVTEKGKYVELRCDPISGHTALYWYRQSLGQGPEFLIYFQGTGAADDSGLPNDRFFAVRPEGSVSTLKIQRTERGDSAVYLCASSLNRGSGANVLTFGAGSRLTVL.

CDR3 nucleotides: TGTGCCAGCAGCTTACTAGCGGGACCCCTCTCCTACGAGCAGTACTTC. This sequence encodes CASSLLAGPLSYEQYF. V gene TRBV5-8 combines with J gene TRBJ2-7, with 10 bases matching TRBD2. The CDR3 runs 16 residues. V lost 2 bases and J lost 0; bases outside the gene matches: 5. Germline values: CDR1 SGHTS, CDR2 YDEGEE.

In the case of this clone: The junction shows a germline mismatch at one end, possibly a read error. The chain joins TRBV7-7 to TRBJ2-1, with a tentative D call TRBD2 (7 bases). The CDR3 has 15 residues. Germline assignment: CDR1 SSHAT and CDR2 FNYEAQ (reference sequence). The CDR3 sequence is CASSPGAGQWHEQFF. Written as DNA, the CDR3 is TGTGCTAGCAGCCCAGGAGCGGGACAATGGCATGAGCAGTTCTTC. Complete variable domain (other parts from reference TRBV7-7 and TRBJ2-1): GAGVSQSPRYKVTKRGQDVTLRCDPISSHATLYWYQQALGQGPEFLTYFNYEAQPDKSGLPSDRFSAERPEGSISTLTIQRTEQRDSAMYRCASSPGAGQWHEQFFGPGTRLTVL.

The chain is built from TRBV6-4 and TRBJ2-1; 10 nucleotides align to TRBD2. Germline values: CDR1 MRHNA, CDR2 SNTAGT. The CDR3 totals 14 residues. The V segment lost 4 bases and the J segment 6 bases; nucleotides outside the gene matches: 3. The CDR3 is CASSGSSGSNEQFF. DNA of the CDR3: TGTGCCAGCAGTGGCTCTAGCGGGAGCAATGAGCAGTTCTTC.

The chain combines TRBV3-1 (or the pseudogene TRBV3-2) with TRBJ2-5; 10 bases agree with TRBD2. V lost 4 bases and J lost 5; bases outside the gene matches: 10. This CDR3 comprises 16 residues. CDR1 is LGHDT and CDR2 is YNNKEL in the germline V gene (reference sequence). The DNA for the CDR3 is TGTGCCAGCAGCCTCCAGCGGGGGGGGTTCGGGGAGACCCAGTACTTC. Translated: CASSLQRGGFGETQYF.

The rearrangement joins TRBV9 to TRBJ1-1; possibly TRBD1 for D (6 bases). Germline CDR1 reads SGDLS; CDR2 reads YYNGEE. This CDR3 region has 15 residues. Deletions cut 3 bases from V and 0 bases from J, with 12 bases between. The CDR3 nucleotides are TGTGCCAGCAGCGGACCGGGACAAATGAACACTGAAGCTTTCTTT. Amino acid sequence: CASSGPGQMNTEAFF.

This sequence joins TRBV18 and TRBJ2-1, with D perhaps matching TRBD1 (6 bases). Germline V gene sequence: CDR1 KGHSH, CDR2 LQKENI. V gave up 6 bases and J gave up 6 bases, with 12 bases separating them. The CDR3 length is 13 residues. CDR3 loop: CASSPGASNEQFF. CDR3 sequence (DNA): TGTGCCAGCTCGCCAGGGGCTAGCAATGAGCAGTTCTTC.

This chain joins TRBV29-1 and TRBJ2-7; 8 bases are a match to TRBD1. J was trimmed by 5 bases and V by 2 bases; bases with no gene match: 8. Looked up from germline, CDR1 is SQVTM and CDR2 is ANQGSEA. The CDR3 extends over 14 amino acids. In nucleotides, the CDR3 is TGCAGCGTTGAAAGGACAGGGTCCATCCACGAGCAGTACTTC. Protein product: CSVERTGSIHEQYF.

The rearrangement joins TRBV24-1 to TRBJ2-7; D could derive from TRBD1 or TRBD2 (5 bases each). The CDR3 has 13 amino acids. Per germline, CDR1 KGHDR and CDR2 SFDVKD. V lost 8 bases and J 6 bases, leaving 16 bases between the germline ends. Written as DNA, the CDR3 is TGTGCCACCAAGGCGGCTAGCCAGGGCGAGCAGTACTTC. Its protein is CATKAASQGEQYF.

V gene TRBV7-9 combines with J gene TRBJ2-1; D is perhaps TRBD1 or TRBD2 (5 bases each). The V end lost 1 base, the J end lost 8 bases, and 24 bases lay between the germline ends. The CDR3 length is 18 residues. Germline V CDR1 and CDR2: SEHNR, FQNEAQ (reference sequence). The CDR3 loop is CASSLDGRVWAEGYEQFF. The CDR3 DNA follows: TGTGCCAGCAGCTTAGATGGCAGGGTGTGGGCTGAGGGGTATGAGCAGTTCTTC.

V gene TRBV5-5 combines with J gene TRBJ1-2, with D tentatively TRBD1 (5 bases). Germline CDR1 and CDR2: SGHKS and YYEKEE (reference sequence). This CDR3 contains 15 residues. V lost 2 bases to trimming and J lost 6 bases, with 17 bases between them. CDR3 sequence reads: CASSFLGTAADGYTF. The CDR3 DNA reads TGTGCCAGCAGCTTTCTGGGGACCGCGGCGGATGGCTACACCTTC.

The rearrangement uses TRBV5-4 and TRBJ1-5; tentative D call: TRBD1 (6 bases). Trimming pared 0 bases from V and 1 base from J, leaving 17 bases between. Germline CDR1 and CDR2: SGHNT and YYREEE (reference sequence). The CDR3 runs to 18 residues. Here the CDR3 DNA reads TGTGCCAGCAGCTTGGGTTTGCCAGGGGCCCCAAGCAATCAGCCCCAGCATTTT. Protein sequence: CASSLGLPGAPSNQPQHF.

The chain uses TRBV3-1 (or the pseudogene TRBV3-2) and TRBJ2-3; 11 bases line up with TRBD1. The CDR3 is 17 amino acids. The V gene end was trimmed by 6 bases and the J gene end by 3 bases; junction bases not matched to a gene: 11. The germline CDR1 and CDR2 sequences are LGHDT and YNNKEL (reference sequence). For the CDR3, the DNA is TGTGCCAGCAGAAGACTTTGGGACAGGGGGAGGACAGATACGCAGTATTTT. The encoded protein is CASRRLWDRGRTDTQYF.

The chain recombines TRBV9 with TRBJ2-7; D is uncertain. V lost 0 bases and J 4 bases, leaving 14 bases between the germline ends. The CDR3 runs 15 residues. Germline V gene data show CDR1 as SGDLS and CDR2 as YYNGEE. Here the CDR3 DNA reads TGTGCCAGCAGCGTAGCCGAAGGGTCCCCTTACGAGCAGTACTTC. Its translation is CASSVAEGSPYEQYF.

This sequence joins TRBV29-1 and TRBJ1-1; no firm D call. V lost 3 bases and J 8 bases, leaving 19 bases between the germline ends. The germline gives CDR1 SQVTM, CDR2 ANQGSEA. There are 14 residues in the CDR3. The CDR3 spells CSVDGVSGSQEAFF. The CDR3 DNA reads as TGCAGCGTTGACGGGGTCAGCGGGTCGCAAGAAGCTTTCTTT.

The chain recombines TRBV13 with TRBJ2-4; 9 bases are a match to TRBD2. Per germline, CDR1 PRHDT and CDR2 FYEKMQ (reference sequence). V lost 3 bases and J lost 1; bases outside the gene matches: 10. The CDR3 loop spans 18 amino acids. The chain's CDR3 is CASSFRREGFSAKNIQYF. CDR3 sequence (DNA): TGTGCCAGCAGCTTTAGGCGGGAGGGATTTAGCGCCAAAAACATTCAGTACTTC.

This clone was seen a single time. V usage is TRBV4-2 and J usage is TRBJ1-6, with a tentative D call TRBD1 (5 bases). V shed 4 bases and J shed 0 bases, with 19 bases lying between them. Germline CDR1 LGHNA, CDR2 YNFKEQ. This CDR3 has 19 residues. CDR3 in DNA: TGTGCCAGCAGCCGCGCACCGGGGCGTTCGAGCTCCTATAATTCACCCCTCCACTTT. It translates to CASSRAPGRSSSYNSPLHF.

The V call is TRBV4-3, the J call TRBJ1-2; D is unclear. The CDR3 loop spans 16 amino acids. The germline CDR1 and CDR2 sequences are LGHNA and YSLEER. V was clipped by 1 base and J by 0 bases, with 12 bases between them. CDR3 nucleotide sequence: TGCGCCAGCAGCCAAGGTTCCCCAGGAGCTAACTATGGCTACACCTTC. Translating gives CASSQGSPGANYGYTF.

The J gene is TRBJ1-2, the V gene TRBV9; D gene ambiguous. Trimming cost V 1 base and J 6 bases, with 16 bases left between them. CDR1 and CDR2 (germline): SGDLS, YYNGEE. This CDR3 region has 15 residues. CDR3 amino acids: CASSVLEMQVDGYTF. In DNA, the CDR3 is TGTGCCAGCAGCGTACTGGAAATGCAGGTAGATGGCTACACCTTC.

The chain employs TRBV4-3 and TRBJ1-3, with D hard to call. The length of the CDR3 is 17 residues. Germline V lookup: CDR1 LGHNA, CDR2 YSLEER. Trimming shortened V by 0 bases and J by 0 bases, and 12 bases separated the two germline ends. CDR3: CASSQDRQVTSGNTIYF. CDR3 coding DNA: TGCGCCAGCAGCCAAGATCGGCAGGTCACCTCTGGAAACACCATATATTTT.

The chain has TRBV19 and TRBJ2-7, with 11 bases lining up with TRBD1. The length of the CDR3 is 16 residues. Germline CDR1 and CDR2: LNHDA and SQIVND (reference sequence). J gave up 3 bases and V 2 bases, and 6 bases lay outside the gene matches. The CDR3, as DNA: TGTGCCAGTAGTATATTTCCGGGACAGGGGGTCTACGAGCAGTACTTC. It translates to CASSIFPGQGVYEQYF.